This T cell receptor beta chain is drawn from a study of blood T cell repertoires in COVID-19. Study-wide background: There were acute and convalescent COVID-19 samples, and they came from the United States, Italy and Spain.

Authors' processing steps: For nucleated cells, counts were estimated from reference gene primer amplification. Here immunoSEQ multiplex PCR was the method, and the copy in TCRdb shows in-frame clones only, minus some. Clone size and V and J calls were adopted from that table, with D and trimming inferred from the DNA. The sample carries 300,000 to 350,000 clones, approximately 90% recorded once. Trimming took 0 bases from V and 4 from J; bases not matched to a gene: 4. This CDR3 has 15 amino acids. Germline V gene sequence: CDR1 SGHNT, CDR2 YYREEE (reference sequence). The V call is TRBV5-4, the J call TRBJ2-1; 7 bases align to TRBD2. Material: PBMCs or T cells enriched from blood (not recorded which). The receptor was isolated from a woman aged 18-35 years who had recovered from COVID-19. CDR3 residues: CASSLVGGGYNEQFF. In DNA form, the CDR3 reads TGTGCCAGCAGCTTGGTTGGCGGGGGTTACAATGAGCAGTTCTTC.